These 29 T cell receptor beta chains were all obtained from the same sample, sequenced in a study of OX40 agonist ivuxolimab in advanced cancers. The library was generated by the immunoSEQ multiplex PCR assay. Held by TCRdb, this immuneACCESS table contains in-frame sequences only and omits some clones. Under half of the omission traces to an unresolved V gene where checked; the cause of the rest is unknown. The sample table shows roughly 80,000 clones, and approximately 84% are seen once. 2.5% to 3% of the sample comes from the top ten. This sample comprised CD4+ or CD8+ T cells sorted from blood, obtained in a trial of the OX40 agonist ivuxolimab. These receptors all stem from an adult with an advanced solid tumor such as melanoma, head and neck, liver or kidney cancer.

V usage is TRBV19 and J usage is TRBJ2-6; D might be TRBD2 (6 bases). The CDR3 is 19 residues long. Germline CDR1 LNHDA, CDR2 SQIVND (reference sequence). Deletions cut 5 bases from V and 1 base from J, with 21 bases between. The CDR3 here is CASSGERRGRISGANVLTF. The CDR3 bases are TGTGCCAGTAGTGGCGAAAGGAGGGGTCGAATTTCTGGGGCCAACGTCCTGACTTTC.

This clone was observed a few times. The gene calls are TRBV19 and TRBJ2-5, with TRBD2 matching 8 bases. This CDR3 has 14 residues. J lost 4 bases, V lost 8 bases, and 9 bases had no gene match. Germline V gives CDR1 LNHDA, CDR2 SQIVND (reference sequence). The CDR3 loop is CASRKTGGSETQYF. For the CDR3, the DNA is TGTGCCAGTCGTAAGACGGGGGGGTCAGAGACCCAGTACTTC.

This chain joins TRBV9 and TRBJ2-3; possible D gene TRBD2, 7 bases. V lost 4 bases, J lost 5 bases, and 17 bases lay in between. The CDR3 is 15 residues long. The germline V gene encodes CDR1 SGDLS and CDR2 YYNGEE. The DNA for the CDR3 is TGTGCCAGCAGCCCAGTAGGGGGGGCCTTAGATACGCAGTATTTT. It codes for CASSPVGGALDTQYF.

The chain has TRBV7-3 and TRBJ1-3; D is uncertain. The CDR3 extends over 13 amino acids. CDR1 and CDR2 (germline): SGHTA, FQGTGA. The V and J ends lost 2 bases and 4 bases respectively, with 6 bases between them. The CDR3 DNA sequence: TGTGCCAGCAGCTTAGGAGGGGGAAACACCATATATTTT. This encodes CASSLGGGNTIYF.

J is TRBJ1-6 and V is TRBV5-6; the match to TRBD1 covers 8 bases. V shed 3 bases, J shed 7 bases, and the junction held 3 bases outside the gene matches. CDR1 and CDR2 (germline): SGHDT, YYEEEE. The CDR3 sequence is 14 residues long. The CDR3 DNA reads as TGTGCCAGCAGCTCAGGGACAGGCAATTCACCCCTCCACTTT. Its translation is CASSSGTGNSPLHF.

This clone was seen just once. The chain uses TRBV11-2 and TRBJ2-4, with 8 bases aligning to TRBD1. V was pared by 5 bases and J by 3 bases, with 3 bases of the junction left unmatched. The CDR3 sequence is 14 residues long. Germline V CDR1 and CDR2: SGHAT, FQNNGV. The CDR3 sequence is CASSTGGNKNIQYF. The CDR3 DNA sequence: TGTGCCAGCAGCACAGGGGGAAACAAAAACATTCAGTACTTC.

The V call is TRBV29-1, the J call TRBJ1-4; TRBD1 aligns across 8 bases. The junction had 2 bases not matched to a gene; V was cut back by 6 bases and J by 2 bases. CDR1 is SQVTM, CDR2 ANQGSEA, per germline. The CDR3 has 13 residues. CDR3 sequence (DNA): TGCAGCGTCCGACAGGGGACTAATGAAAAACTGTTTTTT. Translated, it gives CSVRQGTNEKLFF.

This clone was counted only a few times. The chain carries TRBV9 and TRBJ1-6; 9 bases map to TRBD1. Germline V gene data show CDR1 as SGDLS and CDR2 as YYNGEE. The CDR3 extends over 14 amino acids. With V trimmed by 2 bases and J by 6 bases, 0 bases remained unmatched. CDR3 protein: CASSVDRGNSPLHF. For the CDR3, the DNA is TGTGCCAGCAGCGTGGACAGGGGTAATTCACCCCTCCACTTT. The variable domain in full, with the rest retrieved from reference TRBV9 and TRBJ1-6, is DSGVTQTPKHLITATGQRVTLRCSPRSGDLSVYWYQQSLDQGLQFLIQYYNGEERAKGNILERFSAQQFPDLHSELNLSSLELGDSALYFCASSVDRGNSPLHFGNGTRLTVT.

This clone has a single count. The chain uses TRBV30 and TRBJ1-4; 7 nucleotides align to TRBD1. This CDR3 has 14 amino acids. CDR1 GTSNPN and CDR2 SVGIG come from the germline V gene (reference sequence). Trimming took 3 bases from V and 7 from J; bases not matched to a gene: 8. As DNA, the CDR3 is TGTGCCTGGAGAAGACAGGGTGGGATTGAAAAACTGTTTTTT. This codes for CAWRRQGGIEKLFF. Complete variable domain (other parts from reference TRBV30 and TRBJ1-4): SQTIHQWPATLVQPVGSPLSLECTVEGTSNPNLYWYRQAAGRGLQLLFYSVGIGQISSEVPQNLSASRPQDRQFILSSKKLLLSDSGFYLCAWRRQGGIEKLFFGSGTQLSVL.

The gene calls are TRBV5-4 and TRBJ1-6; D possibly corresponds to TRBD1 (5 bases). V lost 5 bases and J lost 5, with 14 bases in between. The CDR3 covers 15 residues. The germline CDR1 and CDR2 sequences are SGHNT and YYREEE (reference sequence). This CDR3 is CASSLPQGNNSPLHF. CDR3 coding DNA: TGTGCCAGCAGTTTACCCCAGGGCAATAATTCACCCCTCCACTTT. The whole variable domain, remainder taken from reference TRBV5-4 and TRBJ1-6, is ETGVTQSPTHLIKTRGQQVTLRCSSQSGHNTVSWYQQALGQGPQFIFQYYREEENGRGNFPPRFSGLQFPNYSSELNVNALELDDSALYLCASSLPQGNNSPLHFGNGTRLTVT.

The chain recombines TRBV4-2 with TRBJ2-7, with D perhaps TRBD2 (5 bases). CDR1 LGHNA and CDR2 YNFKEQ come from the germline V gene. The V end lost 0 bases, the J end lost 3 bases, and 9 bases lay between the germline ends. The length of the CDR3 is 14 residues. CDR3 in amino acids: CASSQEKLGYEQYF. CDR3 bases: TGTGCCAGCAGCCAAGAGAAACTAGGCTACGAGCAGTACTTC.

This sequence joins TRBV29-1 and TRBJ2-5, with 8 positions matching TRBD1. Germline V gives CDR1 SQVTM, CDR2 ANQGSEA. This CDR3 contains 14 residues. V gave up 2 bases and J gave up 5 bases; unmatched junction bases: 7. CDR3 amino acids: CSVEIIRGHETQYF. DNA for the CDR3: TGCAGCGTTGAAATTATCAGGGGGCACGAGACCCAGTACTTC.

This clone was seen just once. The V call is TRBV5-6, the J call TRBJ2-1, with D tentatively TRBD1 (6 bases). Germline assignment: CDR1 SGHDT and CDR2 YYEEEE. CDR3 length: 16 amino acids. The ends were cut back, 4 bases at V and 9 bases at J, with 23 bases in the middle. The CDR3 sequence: CASSRRLTGDSSEQFF. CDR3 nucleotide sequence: TGTGCCAGCAGCCGACGATTGACAGGCGATTCTTCTGAGCAGTTCTTC.

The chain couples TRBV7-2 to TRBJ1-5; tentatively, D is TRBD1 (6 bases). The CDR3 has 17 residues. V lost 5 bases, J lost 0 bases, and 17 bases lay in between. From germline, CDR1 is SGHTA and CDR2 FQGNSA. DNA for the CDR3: TGTGCCAGCAGCCGGAAGGGGGGCTCTATTAGCAATCAGCCCCAGCATTTT. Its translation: CASSRKGGSISNQPQHF.

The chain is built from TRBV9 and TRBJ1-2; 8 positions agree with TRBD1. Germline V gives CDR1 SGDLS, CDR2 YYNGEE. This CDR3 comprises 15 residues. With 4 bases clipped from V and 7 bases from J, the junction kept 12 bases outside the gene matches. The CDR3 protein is CASSPEDRAFRGYTF. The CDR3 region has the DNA TGTGCCAGCAGCCCGGAGGACAGGGCTTTCCGTGGCTACACCTTC.

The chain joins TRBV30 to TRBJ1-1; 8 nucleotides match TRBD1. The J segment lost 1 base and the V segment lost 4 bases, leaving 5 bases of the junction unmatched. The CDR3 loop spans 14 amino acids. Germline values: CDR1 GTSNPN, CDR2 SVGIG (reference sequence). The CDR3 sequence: CAWIPGTGNTEAFF. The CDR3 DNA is TGTGCCTGGATTCCCGGGACAGGGAACACTGAAGCTTTCTTT.

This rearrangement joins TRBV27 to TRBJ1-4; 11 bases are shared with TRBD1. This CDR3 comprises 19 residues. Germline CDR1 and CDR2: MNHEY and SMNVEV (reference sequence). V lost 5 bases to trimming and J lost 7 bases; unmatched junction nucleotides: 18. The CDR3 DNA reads TGTGCCAGCAGTCTCCCCCCCGGACAGGGGGCGGACGGTAGTGAAAAACTGTTTTTT. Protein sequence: CASSLPPGQGADGSEKLFF.

The CDR3 DNA is TGTGCCAGCAGTACCGTACAGGGTGGACAGCCCCAGCATTTT. Amino acid sequence: CASSTVQGGQPQHF. The chain joins TRBV27 to TRBJ1-5, with D possibly matching TRBD1 (6 bases). Between the trimmed V and J ends, which lost 5 bases and 7 bases, there was a span of 15 bases. This CDR3 spans 14 amino acids. The germline CDR1 and CDR2 sequences are MNHEY and SMNVEV (reference sequence).

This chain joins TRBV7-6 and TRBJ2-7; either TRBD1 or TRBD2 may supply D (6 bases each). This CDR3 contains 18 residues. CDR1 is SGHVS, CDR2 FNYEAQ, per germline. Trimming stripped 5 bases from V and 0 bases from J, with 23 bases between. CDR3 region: CASSKIGTRDGGSYEQYF. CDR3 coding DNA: TGTGCCAGCAGCAAGATCGGGACAAGGGACGGGGGCTCCTACGAGCAGTACTTC.

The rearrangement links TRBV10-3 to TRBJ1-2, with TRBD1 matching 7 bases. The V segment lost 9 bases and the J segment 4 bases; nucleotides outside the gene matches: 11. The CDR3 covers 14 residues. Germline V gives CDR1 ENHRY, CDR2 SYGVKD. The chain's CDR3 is CAMSEGARGYGYTF. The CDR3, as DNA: TGTGCCATGTCGGAGGGGGCGCGGGGCTATGGCTACACCTTC.

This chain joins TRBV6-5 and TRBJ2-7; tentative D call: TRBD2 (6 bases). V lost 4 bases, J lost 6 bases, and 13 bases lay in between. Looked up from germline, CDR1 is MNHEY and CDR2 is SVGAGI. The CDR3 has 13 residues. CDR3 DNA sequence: TGTGCCAGCAGTTTCAGAGGAGGGGTCGAGCAGTACGTC. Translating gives CASSFRGGVEQYV.

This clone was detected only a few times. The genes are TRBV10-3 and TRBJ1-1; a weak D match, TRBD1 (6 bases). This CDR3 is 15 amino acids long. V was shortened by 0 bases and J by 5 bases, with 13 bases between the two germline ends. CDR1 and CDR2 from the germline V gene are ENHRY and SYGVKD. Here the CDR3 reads CAISESGGLETEAFF. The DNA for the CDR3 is TGTGCCATCAGTGAGTCCGGGGGGCTGGAGACTGAAGCTTTCTTT.

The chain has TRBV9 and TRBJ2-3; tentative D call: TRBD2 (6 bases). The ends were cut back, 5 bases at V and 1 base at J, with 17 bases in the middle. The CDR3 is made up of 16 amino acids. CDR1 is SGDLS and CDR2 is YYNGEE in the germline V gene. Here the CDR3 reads CASSAEPASGTDTQYF. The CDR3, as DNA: TGTGCCAGCAGTGCCGAGCCGGCTAGCGGCACAGATACGCAGTATTTT.

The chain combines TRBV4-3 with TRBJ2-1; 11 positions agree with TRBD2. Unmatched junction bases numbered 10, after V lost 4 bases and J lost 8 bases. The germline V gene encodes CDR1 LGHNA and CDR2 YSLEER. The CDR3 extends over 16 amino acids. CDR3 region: CASSRRTSGGGDEQFF. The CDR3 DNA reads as TGCGCCAGCAGCCGACGAACTAGCGGGGGCGGGGATGAGCAGTTCTTC.

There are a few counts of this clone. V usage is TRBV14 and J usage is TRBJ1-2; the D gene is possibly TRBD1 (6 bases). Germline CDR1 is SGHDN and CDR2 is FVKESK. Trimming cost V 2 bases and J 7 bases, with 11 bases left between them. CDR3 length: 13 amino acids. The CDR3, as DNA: TGTGCCAGCAGCCAAAACAGGGTTGCTGGCTACACCTTC. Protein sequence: CASSQNRVAGYTF.

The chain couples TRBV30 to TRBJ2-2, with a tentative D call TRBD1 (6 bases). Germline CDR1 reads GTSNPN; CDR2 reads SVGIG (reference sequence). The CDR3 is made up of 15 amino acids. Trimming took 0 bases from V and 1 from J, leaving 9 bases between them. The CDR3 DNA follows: TGTGCCTGGAGTGTCACAGGGTTGAACACCGGGGAGCTGTTTTTT. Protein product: CAWSVTGLNTGELFF.

The CDR3 sequence is CASSSGQGRSGNTIYF. DNA for the CDR3: TGTGCCAGCAGCTCCGGACAGGGGCGCTCTGGAAACACCATATATTTT. The V call is TRBV5-4, the J call TRBJ1-3; TRBD1 agrees at 9 bases. This CDR3 spans 16 amino acids. Germline CDR1 reads SGHNT; CDR2 reads YYREEE (reference sequence). Germline trimming cut 3 bases from V and 0 bases from J; bases unmatched to any gene: 4.

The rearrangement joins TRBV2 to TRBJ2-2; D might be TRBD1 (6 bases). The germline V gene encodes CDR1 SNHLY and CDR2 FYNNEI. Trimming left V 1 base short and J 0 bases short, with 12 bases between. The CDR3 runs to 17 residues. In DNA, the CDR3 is TGTGCCAGCAGTGAAGTTTTTGGGGGCGCGAACACCGGGGAGCTGTTTTTT. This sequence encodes CASSEVFGGANTGELFF.

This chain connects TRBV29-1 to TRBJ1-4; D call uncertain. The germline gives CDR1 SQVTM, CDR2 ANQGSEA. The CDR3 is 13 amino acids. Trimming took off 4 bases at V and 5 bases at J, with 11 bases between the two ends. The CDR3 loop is CSVANRANEKLFF. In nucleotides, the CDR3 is TGCAGCGTTGCTAACCGGGCGAATGAAAAACTGTTTTTT.